These 19 T cell receptor beta chains came from one sample sequenced in a study of OX40 agonist ivuxolimab in advanced cancers. The protocol was immunoSEQ multiplex PCR, while the TCRdb copy is restricted to in-frame clones and leaves out a portion. The sample records tens of thousands of clones, about 87% being singletons. The sample in question was CD4+ or CD8+ T cells sorted from blood, obtained in a trial of the OX40 agonist ivuxolimab. The origin of the receptors is an adult with an advanced solid tumor such as melanoma, head and neck, liver or kidney cancer.

The V and J genes are TRBV5-6 and TRBJ2-3, with unresolved D. Germline V gene lookup returns CDR1 SGHDT and CDR2 YYEEEE. This CDR3 is built from 17 residues. Trimming removed 0 bases at V and 2 bases at J, with 16 bases between. CDR3 bases: TGTGCCAGCAGCTTGGATCGATCTATGGTCCACACAGATACGCAGTATTTT. This sequence encodes CASSLDRSMVHTDTQYF.

This chain links TRBV5-5 with TRBJ2-7, with 8 bases identical to TRBD1. CDR3 length: 15 residues. Trimming removed 0 bases from V and 3 bases from J; junction bases left unmatched: 5. Germline values: CDR1 SGHKS, CDR2 YYEKEE (reference sequence). The CDR3 DNA follows: TGTGCCAGCAGCTTGGTGGTGGACAGGGACTACGAGCAGTACTTC. It yields the protein CASSLVVDRDYEQYF.

The chain employs TRBV28 and TRBJ2-1, with 13 bases aligning to TRBD2. The CDR3 totals 20 residues. Germline V gives CDR1 MDHEN, CDR2 SYDVKM. V lost 3 bases, J lost 6 bases, and 17 bases stayed unmatched. The DNA of the CDR3 is TGTGCCAGCAGTTTCTTTCCCGGACTAGCGGGAGTCTTGGAAGGCAATGAGCAGTTCTTC. Its translation: CASSFFPGLAGVLEGNEQFF. Looking up the rest from reference TRBV28 and TRBJ2-1 gives the full variable domain: DVKVTQSSRYLVKRTGEKVFLECVQDMDHENMFWYRQDPGLGLRLIYFSYDVKMKEKGDIPEGYSVSREKKERFSLILESASTNQTSMYLCASSFFPGLAGVLEGNEQFFGPGTRLTVL.

V gene TRBV25-1 combines with J gene TRBJ2-7; the match to TRBD2 covers 8 bases. The J segment lost 0 bases and the V segment lost 1 base, leaving 5 bases of the junction unmatched. CDR1 is MGHDK, CDR2 SYGVNS, per germline. The CDR3 consists of 16 residues. The CDR3 DNA sequence: TGTGCCAGCAGTGAATCTATCCTAGCGGGCTCCTACGAGCAGTACTTC. Translating gives CASSESILAGSYEQYF.

The genes are TRBV4-1 and TRBJ2-7, with 10 bases identical to TRBD1. CDR3 size: 15 residues. With 6 bases clipped from V and 2 bases from J, the junction kept 7 bases outside the gene matches. Germline V gene data show CDR1 as MGHRA and CDR2 as YSYEKL. CDR3 DNA: TGCGCCAGCAGGCTAGGAGGACAGGGGGCCTACGAGCAGTACTTC. As protein: CASRLGGQGAYEQYF.

This chain joins TRBV28 and TRBJ2-1, with no clear D. The CDR3 totals 13 residues. Germline lookup yields CDR1 MDHEN and CDR2 SYDVKM. Trimming pared 6 bases from V and 9 bases from J, leaving 15 bases between. The CDR3 coding sequence is TGTGCCAGCAGCCCAAGAGACGGATCTGAGCAGTTCTTC. Translation: CASSPRDGSEQFF. Looking up the rest from reference TRBV28 and TRBJ2-1 gives the full variable domain: DVKVTQSSRYLVKRTGEKVFLECVQDMDHENMFWYRQDPGLGLRLIYFSYDVKMKEKGDIPEGYSVSREKKERFSLILESASTNQTSMYLCASSPRDGSEQFFGPGTRLTVL.

The chain links TRBV5-1 to TRBJ1-1, with 7 positions matching TRBD1. J lost 0 bases, V lost 0 bases, and 2 bases had no gene match. This CDR3 contains 15 residues. Per the germline V gene, CDR1 is SGHRS and CDR2 is YFSETQ. CDR3 residues: CASSLGQGLNTEAFF. The CDR3 bases are TGCGCCAGCAGCTTGGGACAGGGCCTGAACACTGAAGCTTTCTTT.

The V gene is TRBV7-9, the J gene TRBJ2-7; TRBD2 might be the D (6 bases). CDR1 and CDR2 (germline): SEHNR, FQNEAQ (reference sequence). The CDR3 is made up of 14 amino acids. The V gene lost 5 bases and the J gene lost 3 bases, with 14 bases spanning the gap. Written as DNA, the CDR3 is TGTGCCAGCAGCCACCCCGGGAGAAGCTACGAGCAGTACTTC. Protein product: CASSHPGRSYEQYF.

The chain is built from TRBV7-9 and TRBJ2-1, with no clear D. This CDR3 is 13 amino acids long. Trimming took off 1 base at V and 9 bases at J, with 10 bases between the two ends. In germline, CDR1 is SEHNR, CDR2 FQNEAQ (reference sequence). The CDR3 nucleotides read TGTGCCAGCAGCTTAGGAGGATCCGTTGAGCAGTTCTTC. Translating gives CASSLGGSVEQFF.

CDR3: CASRGMETQYF. CDR3 coding DNA: TGTGCCAGCCGGGGGATGGAGACCCAGTACTTC. V gene TRBV2 combines with J gene TRBJ2-5, with D maybe TRBD2 (6 bases). V lost 8 bases to trimming and J lost 5 bases, with 9 bases between them. Germline CDR1 is SNHLY and CDR2 is FYNNEI. There are 11 residues in the CDR3.

This clone was recorded a few times. The V gene is TRBV5-1, the J gene TRBJ2-1, with 10 positions matching TRBD2. Per the germline V gene, CDR1 is SGHRS and CDR2 is YFSETQ. The CDR3 runs to 17 residues. V gave up 4 bases and J gave up 6 bases; unmatched junction bases: 13. This chain's CDR3 is CASSPAVALAGGNEQFF. Here the CDR3 DNA reads TGCGCCAGCAGCCCCGCTGTCGCCTTAGCGGGGGGCAATGAGCAGTTCTTC.

The V call is TRBV12-5, the J call TRBJ1-5; D unclear. The V gene lost 1 base and the J gene lost 3 bases, with 13 bases spanning the gap. The CDR3 extends over 16 amino acids. In germline, CDR1 is LGHNT, CDR2 FRNRAP. CDR3 in DNA: TGTGCTAGTGGTTTGGGTCTGTTCCAGGCCAATCAGCCCCAGCATTTT. It yields the protein CASGLGLFQANQPQHF.

This clone appeared once. V and J are TRBV5-1 and TRBJ2-1; D gene unclear. Trimming pared 3 bases from V and 4 bases from J, leaving 11 bases between. Germline CDR1 SGHRS, CDR2 YFSETQ. This CDR3 has 14 amino acids. The CDR3 DNA reads as TGCGCCAGCAGCTCCACCGGCTTATACAATGAGCAGTTCTTC. Its protein is CASSSTGLYNEQFF.

The rearrangement links TRBV9 to TRBJ2-3, with 7 bases matching TRBD2. The CDR3 is 14 amino acids. Unmatched junction bases numbered 2, after V lost 0 bases and J lost 4 bases. The germline V gene has CDR1 SGDLS and CDR2 YYNGEE. The CDR3 spells CASSVGEGSDTQYF. The CDR3 bases are TGTGCCAGCAGCGTAGGGGAGGGCTCAGATACGCAGTATTTT.

Only one count was recorded for this clone. The chain combines TRBV19 with TRBJ2-1; TRBD2 agrees at 8 bases. The CDR3 runs 15 residues. Germline V gene sequence: CDR1 LNHDA, CDR2 SQIVND (reference sequence). V shed 7 bases, J shed 4 bases, and the junction held 9 bases outside the gene matches. The CDR3 protein is CASTTGTRGYNEQFF. The CDR3 region has the DNA TGTGCCAGTACCACCGGGACTAGAGGGTACAATGAGCAGTTCTTC. The complete variable domain, with remaining parts taken from reference TRBV19 and TRBJ2-1, reads DGGITQSPKYLFRKEGQNVTLSCEQNLNHDAMYWYRQDPGQGLRLIYYSQIVNDFQKGDIAEGYSVSREKKESFPLTVTSAQKNPTAFYLCASTTGTRGYNEQFFGPGTRLTVL.

Remarks on this clone: Other DNA sequences in the same sample also yield this CDR3. J is TRBJ2-3 and V is TRBV19; D is ambiguous. The CDR3 runs to 12 residues. V was pared by 6 bases and J by 0 bases, with 4 bases between. Germline CDR1 reads LNHDA; CDR2 reads SQIVND (reference sequence). This CDR3 reads CASSISTDTQYF. The DNA of the CDR3 is TGTGCCAGTAGCATCAGCACAGATACGCAGTATTTT. Full variable domain (rest looked up from reference TRBV19 and TRBJ2-3): DGGITQSPKYLFRKEGQNVTLSCEQNLNHDAMYWYRQDPGQGLRLIYYSQIVNDFQKGDIAEGYSVSREKKESFPLTVTSAQKNPTAFYLCASSISTDTQYFGPGTRLTVL.

This chain links TRBV4-1 with TRBJ1-2; D is unresolved. Looked up from germline, CDR1 is MGHRA and CDR2 is YSYEKL. The CDR3 runs to 13 residues. V was trimmed by 4 bases and J by 5 bases, leaving 11 bases between them. The CDR3 region is CASSPGLGYGYTF. DNA of the CDR3: TGCGCCAGCAGCCCGGGCCTCGGGTATGGCTACACCTTC.

The CDR3: CSVRQGSQETQYF. CDR3 DNA: TGCAGCGTTCGACAGGGATCTCAAGAGACCCAGTACTTC. The chain links TRBV29-1 to TRBJ2-5; 7 nucleotides align to TRBD1. The CDR3 covers 13 residues. V lost 5 bases, J lost 2 bases, and 5 bases stayed unmatched. The V gene's germline CDR1 is SQVTM and CDR2 ANQGSEA. Combining the CDR3 with reference TRBV29-1 and TRBJ2-5 gives the whole variable domain SAVISQKPSRDICQRGTSLTIQCQVDSQVTMMFWYRQQPGQSLTLIATANQGSEATYESGFVIDKFPISRPNLTFSTLTVSNMSPEDSSIYLCSVRQGSQETQYFGPGTRLLVL.

A few counts support this clone. V usage is TRBV19 and J usage is TRBJ1-5, with 7 bases lining up with TRBD1. The CDR3 consists of 16 residues. Germline V gene data show CDR1 as LNHDA and CDR2 as SQIVND (reference sequence). V lost 3 bases to trimming and J lost 3 bases; unmatched junction nucleotides: 8. The CDR3 loop reads CASSMARGQPNQPQHF. In nucleotides, the CDR3 is TGTGCCAGTAGTATGGCTAGGGGACAGCCCAATCAGCCCCAGCATTTT.